This TCR beta chain was obtained from a study of Ad26.COV2.S vaccination and SARS-CoV-2 variants. Regarding the study as a whole: The TCR-based breadth and depth measures might underestimate overall T cell responses. Vaccine recipients surpassed placebo recipients in spike-specific TCR breadth.

The germline gives CDR1 MGHDK, CDR2 SYGVNS. This CDR3 has 15 amino acids. The germline V and J ends were trimmed by 8 bases and 3 bases, with 20 bases remaining between them. Treatment here: approximately 18 received Ad26.COV2.S at low or high dose, single or two shots; 5 received placebo; per-sample allocation not given. Vaccine and placebo recipients were sampled on day 63 after the first injection. Donation came from an adult in Boston who was aged 18-55 years. The shot given was an Ad26 vector that makes Wuhan-strain SARS-CoV-2 spike. Clones were read by immunoSEQ multiplex PCR, and TCRdb kept only the in-frame ones, dropping some. This sample yields about 350,000 clones, of which 86% are seen a single time; around 10% belongs to the top ten. As for this clone: Its antigen remains unidentified.

This TCR came from a person aged 18-60 years who received the Ad26.COV2.S COVID-19 vaccine or a placebo. The chain couples TRBV25-1 to TRBJ2-7; D possibly corresponds to TRBD2 (5 bases). The source material was peripheral blood, sampled in a trial of Ad26.COV2.S vaccine versus placebo. The chain's CDR3 is CASPNCGPIVYEQYF. The CDR3 DNA is TGTGCCAGCCCTAATTGCGGGCCAATAGTCTACGAGCAGTACTTC.